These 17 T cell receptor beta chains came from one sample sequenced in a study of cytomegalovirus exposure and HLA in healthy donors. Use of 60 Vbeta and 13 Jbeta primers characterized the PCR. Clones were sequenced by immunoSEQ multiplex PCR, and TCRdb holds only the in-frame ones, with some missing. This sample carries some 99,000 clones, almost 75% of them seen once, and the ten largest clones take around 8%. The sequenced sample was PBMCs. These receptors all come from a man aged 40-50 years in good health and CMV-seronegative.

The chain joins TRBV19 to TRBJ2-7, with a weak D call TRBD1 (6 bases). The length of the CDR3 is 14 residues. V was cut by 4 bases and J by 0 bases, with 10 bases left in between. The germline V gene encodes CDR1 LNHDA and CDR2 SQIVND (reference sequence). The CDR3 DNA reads TGTGCCAGTAGTAGACAGGCTAGCTCCTACGAGCAGTACTTC. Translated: CASSRQASSYEQYF.

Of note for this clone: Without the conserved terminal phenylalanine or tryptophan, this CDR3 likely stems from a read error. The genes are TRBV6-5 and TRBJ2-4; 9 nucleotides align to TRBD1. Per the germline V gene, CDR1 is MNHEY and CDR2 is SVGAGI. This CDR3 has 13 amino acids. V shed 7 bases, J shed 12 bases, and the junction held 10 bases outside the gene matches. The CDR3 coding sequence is TGTGCCAGCAAACAGGGGGCCCAAATTACTCAGTACCTC. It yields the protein CASKQGAQITQYL.

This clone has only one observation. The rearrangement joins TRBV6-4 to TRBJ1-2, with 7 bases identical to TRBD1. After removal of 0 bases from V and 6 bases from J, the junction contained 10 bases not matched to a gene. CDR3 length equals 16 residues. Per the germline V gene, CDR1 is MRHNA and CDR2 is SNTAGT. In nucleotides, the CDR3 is TGTGCCAGCAGTGACTCGATTACGGGACAGCGTGATGGCTACACCTTC. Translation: CASSDSITGQRDGYTF.

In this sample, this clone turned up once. Written as DNA, the CDR3 is TGCGCCAGCAGCTTGGCCGCCAGGGGGAGTACTGAAGCTTTCTTT. It codes for CASSLAARGSTEAFF. The rearrangement uses TRBV5-1 and TRBJ1-1, with 7 bases matching TRBD1. The germline V gene encodes CDR1 SGHRS and CDR2 YFSETQ. The V segment lost 0 bases and the J segment 5 bases; nucleotides outside the gene matches: 7. This CDR3 comprises 15 residues.

The CDR3 DNA reads as TGTGCCAGCGGGGAGCGGGGGGCCACAGATACGCAGTATTTT. Translation gives CASGERGATDTQYF. This chain uses TRBV6-5 with TRBJ2-3; TRBD2 matches 9 bases. With V trimmed by 8 bases and J by 2 bases, 5 bases remained unmatched. The CDR3 consists of 14 residues. CDR1 is MNHEY and CDR2 is SVGAGI in the germline V gene.

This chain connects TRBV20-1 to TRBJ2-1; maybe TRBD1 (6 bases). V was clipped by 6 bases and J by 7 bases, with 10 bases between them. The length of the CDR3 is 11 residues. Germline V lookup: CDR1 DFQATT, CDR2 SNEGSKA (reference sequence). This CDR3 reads CSASQGNEQFF. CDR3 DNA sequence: TGCAGTGCGAGCCAGGGGAATGAGCAGTTCTTC.

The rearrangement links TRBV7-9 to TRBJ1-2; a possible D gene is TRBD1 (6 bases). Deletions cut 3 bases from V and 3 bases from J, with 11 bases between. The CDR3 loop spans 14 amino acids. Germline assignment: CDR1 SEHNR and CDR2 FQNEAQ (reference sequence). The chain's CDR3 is CASSFPHRDYGYTF. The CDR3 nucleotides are TGTGCCAGCAGCTTCCCCCACAGGGACTATGGCTACACCTTC. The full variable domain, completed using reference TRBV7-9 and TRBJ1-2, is DTGVSQNPRHKITKRGQNVTFRCDPISEHNRLYWYRQTLGQGPEFLTYFQNEAQLEKSRLLSDRFSAERPKGSFSTLEIQRTEQGDSAMYLCASSFPHRDYGYTFGSGTRLTVV.

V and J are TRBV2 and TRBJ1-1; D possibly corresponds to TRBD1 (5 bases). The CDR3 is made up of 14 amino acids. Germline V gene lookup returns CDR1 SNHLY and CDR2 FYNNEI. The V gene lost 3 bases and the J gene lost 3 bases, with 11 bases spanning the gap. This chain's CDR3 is CASSDRVSDTEAFF. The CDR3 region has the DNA TGTGCCAGCAGTGACAGGGTCTCTGACACTGAAGCTTTCTTT.

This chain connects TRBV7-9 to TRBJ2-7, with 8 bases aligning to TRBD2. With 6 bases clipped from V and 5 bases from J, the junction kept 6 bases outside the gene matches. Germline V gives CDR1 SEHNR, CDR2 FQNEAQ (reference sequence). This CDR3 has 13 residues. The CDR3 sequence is CASRPTGGDEQYF. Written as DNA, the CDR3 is TGTGCCAGCAGGCCAACCGGGGGGGACGAGCAGTACTTC.

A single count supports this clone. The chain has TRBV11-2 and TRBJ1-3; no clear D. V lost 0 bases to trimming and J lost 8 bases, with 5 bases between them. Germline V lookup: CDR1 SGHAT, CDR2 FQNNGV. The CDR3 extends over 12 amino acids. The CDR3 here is CASSLDPDTIYF. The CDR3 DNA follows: TGTGCCAGCAGCTTAGATCCGGACACCATATATTTT.

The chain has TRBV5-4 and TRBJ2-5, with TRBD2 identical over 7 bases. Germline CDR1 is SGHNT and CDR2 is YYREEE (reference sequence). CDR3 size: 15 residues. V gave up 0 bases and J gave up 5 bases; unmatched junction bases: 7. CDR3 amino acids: CASSLEAGVGETQYF. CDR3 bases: TGTGCCAGCAGCTTGGAGGCGGGGGTAGGGGAGACCCAGTACTTC.

The CDR3 DNA sequence: TGCGCCAGCAGCCGCTTTTTTAGCGGGGAACCCTACGAGCAGTACTTC. Encoded protein: CASSRFFSGEPYEQYF. The chain couples TRBV4-1 to TRBJ2-5; 8 bases fit TRBD2. TRBJ2-7 explains the end of the DNA better; the J call may be wrong. CDR3 length equals 16 residues. Germline CDR1 reads MGHRA; CDR2 reads YSYEKL.

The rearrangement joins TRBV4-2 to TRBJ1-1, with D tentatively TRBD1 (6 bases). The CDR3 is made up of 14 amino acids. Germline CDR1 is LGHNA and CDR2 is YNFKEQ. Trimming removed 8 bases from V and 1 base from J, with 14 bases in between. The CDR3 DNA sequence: TGTGCCAGCGGGACCGACAGGACGAACACTGAAGCTTTCTTT. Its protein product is CASGTDRTNTEAFF.

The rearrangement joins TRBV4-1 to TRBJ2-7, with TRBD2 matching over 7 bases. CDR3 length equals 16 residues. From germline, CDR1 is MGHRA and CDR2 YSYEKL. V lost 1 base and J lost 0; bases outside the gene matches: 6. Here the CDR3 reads CASSQGTGGRSYEQYF. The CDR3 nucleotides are TGCGCCAGCAGCCAAGGCACGGGGGGACGCTCCTACGAGCAGTACTTC.

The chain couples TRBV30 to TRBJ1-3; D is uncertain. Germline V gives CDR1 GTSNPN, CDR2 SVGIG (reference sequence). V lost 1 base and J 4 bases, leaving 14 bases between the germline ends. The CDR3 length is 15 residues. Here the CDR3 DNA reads TGTGCCTGGAGTGCCCCGGGGTCCTGGGGAAACACCATATATTTT. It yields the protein CAWSAPGSWGNTIYF.

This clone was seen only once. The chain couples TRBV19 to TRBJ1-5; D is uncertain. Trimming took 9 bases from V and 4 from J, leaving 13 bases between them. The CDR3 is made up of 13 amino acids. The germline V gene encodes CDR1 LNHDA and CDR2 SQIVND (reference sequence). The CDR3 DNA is TGTGCCAGCCGCGAGGTGGAGAATCAGCCCCAGCATTTT. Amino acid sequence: CASREVENQPQHF. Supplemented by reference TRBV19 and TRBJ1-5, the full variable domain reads DGGITQSPKYLFRKEGQNVTLSCEQNLNHDAMYWYRQDPGQGLRLIYYSQIVNDFQKGDIAEGYSVSREKKESFPLTVTSAQKNPTAFYLCASREVENQPQHFGDGTRLSIL.

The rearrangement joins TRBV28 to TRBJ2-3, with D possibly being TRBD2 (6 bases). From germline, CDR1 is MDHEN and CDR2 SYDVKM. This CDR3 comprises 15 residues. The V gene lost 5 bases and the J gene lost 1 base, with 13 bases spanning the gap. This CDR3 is CASSLSGGGTDTQYF. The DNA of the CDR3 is TGTGCCAGCAGTCTTTCGGGCGGGGGCACAGATACGCAGTATTTT.